The 5 T cell receptor beta chains below come from one sample, sequenced in a study of PD-1 blockade in classical Hodgkin lymphoma. TCRdb's table, derived via immunoSEQ multiplex PCR, lists solely in-frame clones and lacks some. The sample has some 90,000 clones, approximately 78% seen once. Regarding time point: cycle 4 day 1 (C4D1), after more than 5 weeks of nivolumab. Exposure to brentuximab vedotin varied, and each patient had relapsed following autologous stem cell transplantation. The sequences come from peripheral blood mononuclear cells (PBMCs), collected before the fourth cycle of nivolumab. The receptors derive from a human donor with classical Hodgkin lymphoma.

This sequence joins TRBV7-6 and TRBJ2-2; TRBD2 aligns across 10 bases. CDR1 and CDR2 (germline): SGHVS, FNYEAQ. The CDR3 totals 16 residues. V was pared by 8 bases and J by 5 bases, with 11 bases of the junction left unmatched. CDR3 DNA sequence: TGTGCCAGCCAGGGGCTAGCGGGAGTGTCTACCGGGGAGCTGTTTTTT. Its translation: CASQGLAGVSTGELFF. Combining the CDR3 with reference TRBV7-6 and TRBJ2-2 gives the whole variable domain GAGVSQSPRYKVTKRGQDVALRCDPISGHVSLYWYRQALGQGPEFLTYFNYEAQQDKSGLPNDRFSAERPEGSISTLTIQRTEQRDSAMYRCASQGLAGVSTGELFFGEGSRLTVL.

The V and J genes are TRBV5-4 and TRBJ2-1, with 8 bases that match TRBD2. The germline CDR1 and CDR2 sequences are SGHNT and YYREEE (reference sequence). Unmatched junction bases numbered 13, after V lost 1 base and J lost 4 bases. CDR3 length equals 18 residues. CDR3 region: CASSLLSLAAGGYNEQFF. DNA for the CDR3: TGTGCCAGCAGCTTGTTAAGTCTAGCGGCGGGAGGTTACAATGAGCAGTTCTTC.

The chain couples TRBV6-5 to TRBJ1-6; possibly TRBD1 for D (6 bases). The CDR3 contains 16 residues. CDR1 is MNHEY and CDR2 is SVGAGI in the germline V gene. V lost 2 bases and J lost 12, with 20 bases in between. CDR3 sequence reads: CASSYALLGALRPLHF. CDR3 nucleotides: TGTGCCAGCAGTTACGCCTTGTTGGGGGCCTTAAGACCCCTCCACTTT.

The rearrangement links TRBV7-2 to TRBJ1-4, with D possibly matching TRBD1 (5 bases). V dropped 2 bases and J dropped 2 bases, with 12 bases sitting between them. The CDR3 is made up of 16 amino acids. Germline V gene lookup returns CDR1 SGHTA and CDR2 FQGNSA. The CDR3 protein is CASSLSAGPTNEKLFF. As DNA, the CDR3 is TGTGCCAGCAGCTTAAGCGCGGGGCCGACTAATGAAAAACTGTTTTTT.

The rearrangement joins TRBV11-1 to TRBJ2-1; 13 positions agree with TRBD2. V lost 6 bases and J lost 5; bases outside the gene matches: 7. CDR1 is SGHAT and CDR2 is FQDESV in the germline V gene (reference sequence). The CDR3 is made up of 16 amino acids. CDR3 coding DNA: TGTGCCAGCAGACTTACTAGCGGGGGGGCCGACAATGAGCAGTTCTTC. Its translation is CASRLTSGGADNEQFF.